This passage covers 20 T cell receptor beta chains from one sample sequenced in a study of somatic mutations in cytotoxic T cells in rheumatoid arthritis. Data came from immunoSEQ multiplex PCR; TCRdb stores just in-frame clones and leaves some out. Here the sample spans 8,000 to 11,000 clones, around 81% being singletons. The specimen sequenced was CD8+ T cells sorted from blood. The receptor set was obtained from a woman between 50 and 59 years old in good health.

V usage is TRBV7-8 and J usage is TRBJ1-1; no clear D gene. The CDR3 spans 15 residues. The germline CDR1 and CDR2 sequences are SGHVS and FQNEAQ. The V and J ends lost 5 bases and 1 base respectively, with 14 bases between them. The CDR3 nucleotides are TGTGCCAGCAGCCCCCGTCCGGTTCCGAACACTGAAGCTTTCTTT. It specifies CASSPRPVPNTEAFF.

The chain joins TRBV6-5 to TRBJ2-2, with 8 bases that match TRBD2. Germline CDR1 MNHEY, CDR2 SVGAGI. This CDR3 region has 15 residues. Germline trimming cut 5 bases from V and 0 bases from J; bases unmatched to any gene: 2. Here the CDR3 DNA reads TGTGCCAGCAGTGTTAGCGGGACGAACACCGGGGAGCTGTTTTTT. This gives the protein CASSVSGTNTGELFF.

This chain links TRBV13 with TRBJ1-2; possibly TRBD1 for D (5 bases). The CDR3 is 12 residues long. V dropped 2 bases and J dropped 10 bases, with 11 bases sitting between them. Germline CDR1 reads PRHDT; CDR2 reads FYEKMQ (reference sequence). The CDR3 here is CASSLRPGNYTF. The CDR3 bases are TGTGCCAGCAGCTTACGTCCAGGGAACTACACCTTC.

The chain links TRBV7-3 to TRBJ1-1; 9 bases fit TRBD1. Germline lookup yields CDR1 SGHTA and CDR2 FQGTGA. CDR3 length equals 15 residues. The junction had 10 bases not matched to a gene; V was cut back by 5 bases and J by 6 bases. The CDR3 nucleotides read TGTGCCAGCAGCCATACAGGGGGCGTTGTCTCTGAAGCTTTCTTT. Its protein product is CASSHTGGVVSEAFF.

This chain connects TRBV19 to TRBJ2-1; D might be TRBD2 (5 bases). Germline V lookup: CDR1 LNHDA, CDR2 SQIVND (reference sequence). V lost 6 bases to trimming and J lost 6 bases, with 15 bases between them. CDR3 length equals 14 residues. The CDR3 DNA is TGTGCCAGTAGCCACCGAACTAGACGCAATGAGCAGTTCTTC. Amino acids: CASSHRTRRNEQFF.

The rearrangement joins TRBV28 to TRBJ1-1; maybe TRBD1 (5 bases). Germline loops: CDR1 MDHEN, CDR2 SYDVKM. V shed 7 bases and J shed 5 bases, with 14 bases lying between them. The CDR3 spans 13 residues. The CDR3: CASKWGGRTEAFF. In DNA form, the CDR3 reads TGTGCCAGCAAGTGGGGGGGTAGAACTGAAGCTTTCTTT.

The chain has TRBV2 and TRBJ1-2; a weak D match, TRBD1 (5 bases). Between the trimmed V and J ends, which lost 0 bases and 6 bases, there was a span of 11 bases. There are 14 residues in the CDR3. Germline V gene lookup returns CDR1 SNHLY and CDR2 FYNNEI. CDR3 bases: TGTGCCAGCAGTGAAGCGTCCAGGGAGGATGGCTACACCTTC. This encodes CASSEASREDGYTF.

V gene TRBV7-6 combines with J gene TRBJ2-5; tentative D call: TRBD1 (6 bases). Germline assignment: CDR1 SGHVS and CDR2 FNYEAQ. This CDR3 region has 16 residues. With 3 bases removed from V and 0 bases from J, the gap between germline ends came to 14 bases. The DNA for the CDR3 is TGTGCCAGCAGCTTCTCGACAGGACCGTACCAAGAGACCCAGTACTTC. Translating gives CASSFSTGPYQETQYF.

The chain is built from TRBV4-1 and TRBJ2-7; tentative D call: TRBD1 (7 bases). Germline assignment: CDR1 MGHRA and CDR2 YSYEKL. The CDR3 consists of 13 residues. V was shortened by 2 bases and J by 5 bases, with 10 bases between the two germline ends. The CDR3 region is CASSQQGGHEQYF. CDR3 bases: TGCGCCAGCAGCCAACAGGGGGGCCACGAGCAGTACTTC.

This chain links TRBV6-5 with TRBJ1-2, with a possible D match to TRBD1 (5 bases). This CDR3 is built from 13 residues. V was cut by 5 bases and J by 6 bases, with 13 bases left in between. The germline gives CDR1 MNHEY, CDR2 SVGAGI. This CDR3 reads CASSPMMGHGYTF. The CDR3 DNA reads TGTGCCAGCAGTCCCATGATGGGGCATGGCTACACCTTC.

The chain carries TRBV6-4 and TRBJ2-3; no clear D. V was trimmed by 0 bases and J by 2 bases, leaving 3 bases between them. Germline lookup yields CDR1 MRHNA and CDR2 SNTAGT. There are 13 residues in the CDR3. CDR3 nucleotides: TGTGCCAGCAGTGACTCTAACACAGATACGCAGTATTTT. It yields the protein CASSDSNTDTQYF.

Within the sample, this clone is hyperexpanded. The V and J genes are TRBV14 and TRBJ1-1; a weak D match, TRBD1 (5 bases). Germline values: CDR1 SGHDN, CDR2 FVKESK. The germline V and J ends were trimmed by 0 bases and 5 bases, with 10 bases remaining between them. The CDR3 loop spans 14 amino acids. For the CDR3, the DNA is TGTGCCAGCAGCCAAGATCTCGGGGGTACTGAAGCTTTCTTT. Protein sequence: CASSQDLGGTEAFF. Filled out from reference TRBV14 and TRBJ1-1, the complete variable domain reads EAGVTQFPSHSVIEKGQTVTLRCDPISGHDNLYWYRRVMGKEIKFLLHFVKESKQDESGMPNNRFLAERTGGTYSTLKVQPAELEDSGVYFCASSQDLGGTEAFFGQGTRLTVV.

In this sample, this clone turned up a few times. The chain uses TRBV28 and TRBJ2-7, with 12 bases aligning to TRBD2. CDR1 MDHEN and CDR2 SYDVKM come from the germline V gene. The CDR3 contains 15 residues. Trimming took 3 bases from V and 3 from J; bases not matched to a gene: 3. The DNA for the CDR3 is TGTGCCAGCAGTTTGACTAGCGGGGGCCTCTACGAGCAGTACTTC. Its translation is CASSLTSGGLYEQYF.

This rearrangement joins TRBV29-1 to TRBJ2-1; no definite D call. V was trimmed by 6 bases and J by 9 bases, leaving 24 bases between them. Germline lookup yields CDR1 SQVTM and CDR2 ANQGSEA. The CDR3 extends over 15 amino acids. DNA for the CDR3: TGCAGCGTCCAAACGGAGACGCCAGAGGTAGGTGAGCAGTTCTTC. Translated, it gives CSVQTETPEVGEQFF.

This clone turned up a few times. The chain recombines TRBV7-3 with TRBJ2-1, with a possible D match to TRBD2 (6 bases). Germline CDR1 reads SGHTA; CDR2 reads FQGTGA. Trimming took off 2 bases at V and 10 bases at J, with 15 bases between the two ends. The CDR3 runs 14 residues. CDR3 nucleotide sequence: TGTGCCAGCAGCTTAGTCGGGGCCGGGAGAGAGCAGTTCTTC. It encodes CASSLVGAGREQFF.

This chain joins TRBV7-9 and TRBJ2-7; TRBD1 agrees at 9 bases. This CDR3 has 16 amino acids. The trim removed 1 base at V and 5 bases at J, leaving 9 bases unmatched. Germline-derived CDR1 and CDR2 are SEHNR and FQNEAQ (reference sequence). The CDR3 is CASSLVPGTGINEQYF. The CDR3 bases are TGTGCCAGCAGCTTAGTACCCGGGACAGGGATAAACGAGCAGTACTTC.

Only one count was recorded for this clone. The CDR3 region has the DNA TGTGCCAGCAGGGGAGACTTAAGCACAGATACGCAGTATTTT. Translating gives CASRGDLSTDTQYF. V and J are TRBV9 and TRBJ2-3; tentatively, D is TRBD2 (5 bases). The V and J ends lost 5 bases and 0 bases respectively, with 10 bases between them. Germline values: CDR1 SGDLS, CDR2 YYNGEE. The CDR3 sequence is 14 residues long.

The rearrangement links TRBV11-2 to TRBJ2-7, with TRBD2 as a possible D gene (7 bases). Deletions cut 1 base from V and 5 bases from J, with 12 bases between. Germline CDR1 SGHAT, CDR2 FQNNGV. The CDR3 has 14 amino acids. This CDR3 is CASSLVGGAHEQYF. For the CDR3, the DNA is TGTGCCAGCAGCTTAGTAGGGGGGGCCCACGAGCAGTACTTC.

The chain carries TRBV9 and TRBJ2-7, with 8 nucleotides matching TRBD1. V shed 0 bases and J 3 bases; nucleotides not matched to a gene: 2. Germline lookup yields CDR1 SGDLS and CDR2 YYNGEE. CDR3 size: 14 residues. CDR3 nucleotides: TGTGCCAGCAGCGTAGGAGGGACAGGCTACGAGCAGTACTTC. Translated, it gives CASSVGGTGYEQYF.

CDR3 sequence: CASSQLAGSTYEQYF. The CDR3 coding sequence is TGTGCCAGCAGCCAGCTAGCGGGTTCAACCTACGAGCAGTACTTC. The chain recombines TRBV14 with TRBJ2-7, with 8 bases lining up with TRBD2. V shed 3 bases and J 2 bases; nucleotides not matched to a gene: 6. The CDR3 has 15 residues. Looked up from germline, CDR1 is SGHDN and CDR2 is FVKESK.